This T cell receptor beta chain was documented in a study of cytomegalovirus exposure and HLA in healthy donors. In this sample, this clone turned up once. Primers included in the PCR were 60 Vbeta and 13 Jbeta primers. Generated by immunoSEQ multiplex PCR, the TCRdb table keeps only in-frame clones and is missing some. Found here are approximately 180,000 clones, 80% to 85% of them singletons; the top ten hold about 2%. Germline V CDR1 and CDR2: SNHLY, FYNNEI. The CDR3 sequence is 15 residues long. The trim removed 6 bases at V and 6 bases at J, leaving 9 bases unmatched. Sequencing was performed on PBMCs. The rearrangement uses TRBV2 and TRBJ1-5; 9 nucleotides align to TRBD1. The TCR sequence derives from a woman in her twenties or thirties in good health and CMV-seronegative. CDR3 DNA: TGTGCCAGCAGCGCCCAGGGACAGGGAACTCAGCCCCAGCATTTT. Its protein product is CASSAQGQGTQPQHF.